The 32 T cell receptor beta chains in this list originate from one sample, sequenced in a study of glioma-infiltrating T cells after dendritic cell vaccination. Sequencing used immunoSEQ multiplex PCR; TCRdb keeps in-frame clones, though not all of them. The sample comprises 40,000 to 60,000 clones, less than 90% of which are singletons, and more than 9.5% rests with the top ten. The specimen was blood, collected before dendritic cell vaccination. These receptors were obtained from a human donor with glioblastoma.

This clone was counted once. The gene calls are TRBV20-1 and TRBJ1-4, with unresolved D. The germline gives CDR1 DFQATT, CDR2 SNEGSKA (reference sequence). This CDR3 comprises 11 residues. The DNA of the CDR3 is TGCAGCACAGTAACTAATGAAAAACTGTTTTTT. It codes for CSTVTNEKLFF.

This chain connects TRBV5-6 to TRBJ2-2; D remains ambiguous. Per the germline V gene, CDR1 is SGHDT and CDR2 is YYEEEE. With 0 bases removed from V and 7 bases from J, the gap between germline ends came to 19 bases. The CDR3 covers 17 residues. This chain's CDR3 is CASSLEQAHDHDGELFF. The CDR3 bases are TGTGCCAGCAGCTTGGAGCAGGCACACGATCACGACGGGGAGCTGTTTTTT.

This chain joins TRBV4-3 and TRBJ2-7, with D maybe TRBD2 (5 bases). Deletions cut 0 bases from V and 5 bases from J, with 17 bases between. In germline, CDR1 is LGHNA, CDR2 YSLEER. The CDR3 is 16 amino acids. CDR3 loop: CASSQDFPRSGNEQYF. Written as DNA, the CDR3 is TGCGCCAGCAGCCAAGACTTCCCGAGGTCCGGGAACGAGCAGTACTTC.

This clone was seen a single time. The chain has TRBV5-1 and TRBJ2-6; 7 bases are shared with TRBD1. The CDR3 contains 17 residues. With 4 bases clipped from V and 0 bases from J, the junction kept 7 bases outside the gene matches. The V gene's germline CDR1 is SGHRS and CDR2 YFSETQ. The CDR3 coding sequence is TGCGCCAGCAGCGCCGGGACAGCCCGCTCTGGGGCCAACGTCCTGACTTTC. This sequence encodes CASSAGTARSGANVLTF.

The J gene is TRBJ2-3, the V gene TRBV19, with TRBD2 as a possible D gene (5 bases). The germline V and J ends were trimmed by 3 bases and 2 bases, with 9 bases remaining between them. Per the germline V gene, CDR1 is LNHDA and CDR2 is SQIVND (reference sequence). The CDR3 has 14 amino acids. The CDR3 loop reads CASSMGRTTDTQYF. In DNA, the CDR3 is TGTGCCAGTAGTATGGGGAGAACCACAGATACGCAGTATTTT.

This chain links TRBV27 with TRBJ2-3; TRBD2 agrees at 14 bases. V shed 5 bases and J 5 bases; nucleotides not matched to a gene: 6. This CDR3 contains 16 residues. Germline-derived CDR1 and CDR2 are MNHEY and SMNVEV (reference sequence). The CDR3 DNA sequence: TGTGCCAGCAGTCCAAGACTAGCGGGGGGGATAGATACGCAGTATTTT. Amino acids: CASSPRLAGGIDTQYF.

V gene TRBV11-2 combines with J gene TRBJ2-7, with D hard to call. The CDR3 totals 12 residues. Between the trimmed V and J ends, which lost 2 bases and 5 bases, there was a span of 7 bases. Germline loops: CDR1 SGHAT, CDR2 FQNNGV. CDR3 sequence: CASSLSSNEQYF. DNA for the CDR3: TGTGCCAGCAGCTTATCTAGTAACGAGCAGTACTTC.

The rearrangement uses TRBV10-2 and TRBJ2-5, with 7 bases matching TRBD1. V was clipped by 6 bases and J by 2 bases; unmatched bases: 3. Germline CDR1 is WSHSY and CDR2 is SAAADI. CDR3 length: 13 residues. Written as DNA, the CDR3 is TGCGCCAGCAGACTGACAGGGCAAGAGACCCAGTACTTC. This encodes CASRLTGQETQYF.

The chain carries TRBV9 and TRBJ1-1; 7 bases are shared with TRBD1. This CDR3 spans 15 amino acids. From germline, CDR1 is SGDLS and CDR2 YYNGEE. Losses at the gene ends were 0 bases for V and 1 base for J; bases not matched to a gene: 3. For the CDR3, the DNA is TGTGCCAGCAGCGTAGTGCCAGGGGGGAACACTGAAGCTTTCTTT. Translation: CASSVVPGGNTEAFF.

This chain connects TRBV6-1 to TRBJ2-2, with D possibly matching TRBD1 (6 bases). Deletions cut 6 bases from V and 2 bases from J, with 13 bases between. Germline CDR1 and CDR2: MNHNS and SASEGT. The CDR3 runs 15 residues. The CDR3 reads CASRDGTLNTGELFF. Here the CDR3 DNA reads TGTGCCAGCAGAGACGGGACACTTAACACCGGGGAGCTGTTTTTT.

This rearrangement joins TRBV5-6 to TRBJ2-5, with 7 bases matching TRBD2. The germline gives CDR1 SGHDT, CDR2 YYEEEE. Germline trimming cut 4 bases from V and 3 bases from J; bases unmatched to any gene: 6. The CDR3 consists of 14 residues. CDR3 residues: CASSQRDGKETQYF. CDR3 DNA sequence: TGTGCCAGCAGCCAGCGGGACGGAAAAGAGACCCAGTACTTC.

This clone was recorded once. The gene calls are TRBV6-1 and TRBJ1-1; D is uncertain. V was shortened by 0 bases and J by 4 bases, with 6 bases between the two germline ends. CDR1 is MNHNS and CDR2 is SASEGT in the germline V gene. The CDR3 covers 13 residues. The CDR3 DNA is TGTGCCAGCAGTGAAGCTAGAGTCACTGAAGCTTTCTTT. Translated, it gives CASSEARVTEAFF.

This clone was seen only once. V gene TRBV11-2 combines with J gene TRBJ1-1, with D possibly matching TRBD1 (5 bases). This CDR3 contains 14 residues. Germline V gene data show CDR1 as SGHAT and CDR2 as FQNNGV. Deletions cut 5 bases from V and 2 bases from J, with 12 bases between. The CDR3 region is CASSLAGLNTEAFF. For the CDR3, the DNA is TGTGCCAGCAGCCTGGCAGGGCTAAACACTGAAGCTTTCTTT.

V and J are TRBV30 and TRBJ2-1, with 8 positions matching TRBD2. Germline values: CDR1 GTSNPN, CDR2 SVGIG (reference sequence). This CDR3 is 16 amino acids long. V lost 5 bases to trimming and J lost 1 base; unmatched junction nucleotides: 10. As DNA, the CDR3 is TGTGCCTGGGAGAAAGCGGGAGCAGGATCCTACAATGAGCAGTTCTTC. Amino acid sequence: CAWEKAGAGSYNEQFF.

This clone turned up a few times. V and J are TRBV18 and TRBJ2-6; 10 nucleotides align to TRBD1. The CDR3 runs to 18 residues. V shed 3 bases, J shed 0 bases, and the junction held 5 bases outside the gene matches. Germline CDR1 is KGHSH and CDR2 is LQKENI. The chain's CDR3 is CASSPRTGGNSGANVLTF. CDR3 nucleotides: TGTGCCAGCTCACCTAGGACAGGGGGAAACTCTGGGGCCAACGTCCTGACTTTC.

This chain joins TRBV11-2 and TRBJ2-3; 7 bases agree with TRBD1. The V gene's germline CDR1 is SGHAT and CDR2 FQNNGV. V trimming: 5 bases; J trimming: 4 bases; junction bases outside the gene matches: 12. The CDR3 length is 16 residues. CDR3 nucleotide sequence: TGTGCCAGCAGCCGTATCAGGGGGTACGGCGCAGATACGCAGTATTTT. Translation: CASSRIRGYGADTQYF. Variable domain in full (rest from reference TRBV11-2 and TRBJ2-3): EAGVAQSPRYKIIEKRQSVAFWCNPISGHATLYWYQQILGQGPKLLIQFQNNGVVDDSQLPKDRFSAERLKGVDSTLKIQPAKLEDSAVYLCASSRIRGYGADTQYFGPGTRLTVL.

The count of this clone is one. The chain uses TRBV27 and TRBJ1-5; D might be TRBD1 (5 bases). The V end lost 4 bases, the J end lost 3 bases, and 13 bases lay between the germline ends. CDR1 is MNHEY and CDR2 is SMNVEV in the germline V gene (reference sequence). CDR3 length: 15 residues. In DNA, the CDR3 is TGTGCCAGCAGTTGGTCGCTCAGGGACAATCAGCCCCAGCATTTT. Translated: CASSWSLRDNQPQHF.

The gene calls are TRBV7-9 and TRBJ1-2; TRBD1 matches at 12 bases. V lost 4 bases to trimming and J lost 8 bases; unmatched junction nucleotides: 5. The CDR3 has 14 residues. The germline V gene encodes CDR1 SEHNR and CDR2 FQNEAQ (reference sequence). The CDR3 DNA follows: TGTGCCAGCAGCTGGGACAGGGGGCCGGAAGGCTACACCTTC. Protein product: CASSWDRGPEGYTF.

The chain has TRBV19 and TRBJ1-2; TRBD1 agrees at 9 bases. The CDR3 spans 14 residues. The trim removed 5 bases at V and 3 bases at J, leaving 4 bases unmatched. Germline CDR1 reads LNHDA; CDR2 reads SQIVND (reference sequence). CDR3 sequence (DNA): TGTGCCAGTAGTTCAGACAGGGGGTACTATGGCTACACCTTC. Residues: CASSSDRGYYGYTF. Supplemented by reference TRBV19 and TRBJ1-2, the full variable domain reads DGGITQSPKYLFRKEGQNVTLSCEQNLNHDAMYWYRQDPGQGLRLIYYSQIVNDFQKGDIAEGYSVSREKKESFPLTVTSAQKNPTAFYLCASSSDRGYYGYTFGSGTRLTVV.

The sample holds one count of this clone. The chain combines TRBV6-5 with TRBJ1-2; no clear D gene. Between the trimmed V and J ends, which lost 8 bases and 4 bases, there was a span of 11 bases. This CDR3 comprises 12 residues. The germline gives CDR1 MNHEY, CDR2 SVGAGI. Here the CDR3 reads CASCEPPYGYTF. CDR3 sequence (DNA): TGTGCCAGCTGTGAGCCGCCCTATGGCTACACCTTC.

The chain employs TRBV5-1 and TRBJ1-1; possibly TRBD1 for D (6 bases). The CDR3 is made up of 15 amino acids. Germline lookup yields CDR1 SGHRS and CDR2 YFSETQ. V lost 4 bases and J lost 1, with 14 bases in between. Written as DNA, the CDR3 is TGCGCCAGCAGCCCGGGGGGGGCACGGAACACTGAAGCTTTCTTT. Translating it yields CASSPGGARNTEAFF.

In this sample, this clone turned up a few times. The chain uses TRBV7-9 and TRBJ1-4, with D unclear. CDR3 length: 13 amino acids. V was shortened by 2 bases and J by 3 bases, with 4 bases between the two germline ends. Germline V lookup: CDR1 SEHNR, CDR2 FQNEAQ (reference sequence). CDR3 protein: CASSLTSNEKLFF. Written as DNA, the CDR3 is TGTGCCAGCAGCTTAACTTCTAATGAAAAACTGTTTTTT.

The chain combines TRBV19 with TRBJ1-1, with 12 nucleotides matching TRBD1. Germline CDR1 reads LNHDA; CDR2 reads SQIVND (reference sequence). The CDR3 loop spans 16 amino acids. The V gene end was trimmed by 1 base and the J gene end by 3 bases; junction bases not matched to a gene: 3. DNA of the CDR3: TGTGCCAGTAGTATAGGAGGGGACAGGGGGCACACTGAAGCTTTCTTT. It translates to CASSIGGDRGHTEAFF.

This clone was seen just once. The CDR3 DNA sequence: TGTGCCTACGGACTAGCGGGTTTTTACGAGCAGTACTTC. Translated: CAYGLAGFYEQYF. The gene calls are TRBV30 and TRBJ2-7; 11 bases agree with TRBD2. V dropped 7 bases and J dropped 4; count of bases not matched to a gene: 6. This CDR3 has 13 amino acids. CDR1 is GTSNPN and CDR2 is SVGIG in the germline V gene (reference sequence).

The V and J genes are TRBV11-3 and TRBJ1-5; 10 bases are a match to TRBD1. V shed 5 bases and J 1 base; nucleotides not matched to a gene: 2. CDR1 and CDR2 from the germline V gene are SGHNT and YENEEA. The CDR3 has 15 amino acids. CDR3 in amino acids: CASSPGQGSNQPQHF. CDR3 in DNA: TGTGCCAGCAGCCCGGGACAGGGGAGCAATCAGCCCCAGCATTTT.

The gene calls are TRBV30 and TRBJ1-4, with D uncertain. Trimming took 2 bases from V and 5 from J, leaving 9 bases between them. Germline assignment: CDR1 GTSNPN and CDR2 SVGIG (reference sequence). The CDR3 consists of 13 residues. CDR3 nucleotide sequence: TGTGCCTGGAGTTCTTCGGTAAATGAAAAACTGTTTTTT. It is translated as CAWSSSVNEKLFF.

This clone has just a few counts. The chain employs TRBV10-3 and TRBJ1-1; the match to TRBD1 covers 9 bases. In germline, CDR1 is ENHRY, CDR2 SYGVKD. The V and J ends lost 7 bases and 7 bases, in that order; junction bases with no gene match: 19. The CDR3 length is 17 residues. CDR3 bases: TGTGCCATCAACACCAAGCCCGGGACAGGGTCCCTTGTTGAAGCTTTCTTT. The encoded protein is CAINTKPGTGSLVEAFF.

The chain uses TRBV27 and TRBJ2-1; the D gene is possibly TRBD2 (5 bases). The CDR3 has 14 amino acids. Germline lookup yields CDR1 MNHEY and CDR2 SMNVEV (reference sequence). Trimming stripped 5 bases from V and 2 bases from J, with 10 bases between. The CDR3 bases are TGTGCCAGCAGTCCGGGGATGGCCTACAATGAGCAGTTCTTC. This gives the protein CASSPGMAYNEQFF.

In this sample, this clone turned up a few times. V usage is TRBV13 and J usage is TRBJ2-5; D perhaps matches TRBD2 (5 bases). Germline CDR1 PRHDT, CDR2 FYEKMQ (reference sequence). The CDR3 spans 16 residues. Trimming removed 5 bases at V and 2 bases at J, with 18 bases between. CDR3 DNA sequence: TGTGCCAGCAGCCACCGAGGGCGGAGAGGGCAAGAGACCCAGTACTTC. Translated: CASSHRGRRGQETQYF.

Note on this clone: A junction boundary mismatches the germline segment, possibly from a read error. Different DNA sequences within this sample yield the same CDR3. V is TRBV4-3 and J is TRBJ1-6; 9 nucleotides align to TRBD1. The CDR3 covers 18 residues. In germline, CDR1 is LGHNA, CDR2 YSLEER. The CDR3, as DNA: TGCGCCAGCAGCCAAACTCCGGGACAGGGTCACCATAATTCCCCCCTCCACTTT. Translating it yields CASSQTPGQGHHNSPLHF.

On this clone: The identical CDR3 is also encoded by other nucleotide sequences in the sample. The chain joins TRBV6-5 to TRBJ1-2, with D possibly TRBD1 on 5 matching bases. Between the trimmed V and J ends, which lost 2 bases and 2 bases, there was a span of 6 bases. In germline, CDR1 is MNHEY, CDR2 SVGAGI. The CDR3 is 13 residues long. CDR3: CASSYDSNYGYTF. In nucleotides, the CDR3 is TGTGCCAGCAGTTACGACAGCAACTATGGCTACACCTTC.

The chain carries TRBV5-4 and TRBJ2-6; TRBD1 agrees at 11 bases. The CDR3 is 17 residues long. Germline V gives CDR1 SGHNT, CDR2 YYREEE (reference sequence). J lost 2 bases, V lost 3 bases, and 4 bases had no gene match. CDR3 sequence: CASSSPGQGAGANVLTF. CDR3 DNA: TGTGCCAGCAGCTCCCCGGGACAGGGGGCTGGGGCCAACGTCCTGACTTTC.